The source of this TCR beta chain is a study of cytomegalovirus exposure and HLA in healthy donors. Findings and limits, study-wide: Follow-up analysis found HLA locus-dependent TCR association rates, highest for DRB1 and lowest for HLA-C.

With 60 Vbeta and 13 Jbeta primers, the PCR was carried out. Generated by immunoSEQ multiplex PCR, the TCRdb table keeps only in-frame clones and is missing some. The profile shows roughly 130,000 clones, around 70% of them singletons. A note on this clone: Antigen: not known.

CDR1 and CDR2 (germline): SNHLY, FYNNEI. The CDR3 totals 14 residues. Trimming removed 10 bases from V and 2 bases from J; junction bases left unmatched: 11. This clonotype was sampled from a man aged 30 to 45 in good health and CMV-seropositive. V usage is TRBV2 and J usage is TRBJ2-7, with 7 bases fitting TRBD2. The sequencing sample was made of PBMCs. The CDR3 nucleotides read TGTGCCACCATGGGAGGGAGGGAGCCCTACGAGCAGTACTTC. Protein sequence: CATMGGREPYEQYF.